These 5 T cell receptor beta chains came from one sample sequenced in a study of T-cell memory formation after mild COVID-19. MiXCR, applied by TCRdb to the 5' RACE reads, yields one record per CDR3 protein. Found here are hundreds of thousands of distinct CDR3 sequences, roughly 22% of them singletons; the top ten hold approximately 12%. Source material: PBMCs or a T cell subset sorted from them (not recorded which). These receptor sequences come from an adult woman who had mild COVID-19 (a few samples of this study predate the infection). Cell type and time point are not known.

The rearrangement uses TRBV29-1 and TRBJ2-1; D might be TRBD2 (6 bases). Germline-derived CDR1 and CDR2 are SQVTM and ANQGSEA. V dropped 4 bases and J dropped 2 bases, with 15 bases sitting between them. The CDR3 runs to 15 residues. CDR3 bases: TGCAGCGTTGGTAGGGTCGGAGGGACCTACAATGAGCAGTTCTTC. Its protein is CSVGRVGGTYNEQFF.

This clonotype was detected a few times. This chain joins TRBV4-1 and TRBJ2-2; D uncertain. Germline V gene lookup returns CDR1 MGHRA and CDR2 YSYEKL. V was trimmed by 1 base and J by 1 base, leaving 13 bases between them. This CDR3 has 17 residues. The CDR3 sequence is CASSQVSSVLNTGELFF. The CDR3 DNA reads TGCGCCAGCAGCCAAGTTTCGTCAGTTCTGAACACCGGGGAGCTGTTTTTT.

This clonotype was observed a handful of times. The rearrangement joins TRBV12-3 or TRBV12-4 to TRBJ2-2, with D possibly matching TRBD2 (6 bases). The CDR3 runs 13 residues. The V end was cut by 5 bases, the J end by 5 bases, with 9 bases between. CDR3 residues: CASSPSGTGELFF. CDR3 nucleotides: TGTGCCAGCAGTCCCAGCGGGACCGGGGAGCTGTTTTTT.

The rearrangement joins TRBV7-2 to TRBJ2-1; D not certain. Trimming removed 6 bases at V and 5 bases at J, with 8 bases between. Germline assignment: CDR1 SGHTA and CDR2 FQGNSA. The CDR3 consists of 12 residues. Written as DNA, the CDR3 is TGTGCCAGCAGTGGACGGCACAATGAGCAGTTCTTC. Residues: CASSGRHNEQFF.

The V call is TRBV4-2, the J call TRBJ2-1; 9 nucleotides match TRBD1. V gave up 1 base and J gave up 13 bases; unmatched junction bases: 11. Germline V gene sequence: CDR1 LGHNA, CDR2 YNFKEQ. The CDR3 has 15 amino acids. CDR3 residues: CASSQGGVGQGEQFF. CDR3 in DNA: TGTGCCAGCAGCCAAGGAGGGGTGGGACAGGGTGAACAGTTCTTC.